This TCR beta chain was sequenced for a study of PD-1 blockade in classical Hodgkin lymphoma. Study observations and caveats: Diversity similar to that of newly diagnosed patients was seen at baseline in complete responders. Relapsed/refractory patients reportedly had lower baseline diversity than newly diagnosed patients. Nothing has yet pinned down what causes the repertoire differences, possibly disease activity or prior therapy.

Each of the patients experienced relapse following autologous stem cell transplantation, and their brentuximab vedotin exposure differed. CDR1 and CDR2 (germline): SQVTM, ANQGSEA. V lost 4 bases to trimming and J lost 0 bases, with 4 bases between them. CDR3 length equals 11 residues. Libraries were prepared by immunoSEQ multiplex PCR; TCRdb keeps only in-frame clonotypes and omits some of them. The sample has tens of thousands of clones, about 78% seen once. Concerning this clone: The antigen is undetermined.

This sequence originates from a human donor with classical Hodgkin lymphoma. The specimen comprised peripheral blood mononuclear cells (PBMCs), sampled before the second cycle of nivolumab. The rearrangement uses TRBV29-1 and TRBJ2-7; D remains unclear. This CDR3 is CSVAISYEQYF. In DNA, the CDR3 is TGCAGCGTTGCCATCTCCTACGAGCAGTACTTC.